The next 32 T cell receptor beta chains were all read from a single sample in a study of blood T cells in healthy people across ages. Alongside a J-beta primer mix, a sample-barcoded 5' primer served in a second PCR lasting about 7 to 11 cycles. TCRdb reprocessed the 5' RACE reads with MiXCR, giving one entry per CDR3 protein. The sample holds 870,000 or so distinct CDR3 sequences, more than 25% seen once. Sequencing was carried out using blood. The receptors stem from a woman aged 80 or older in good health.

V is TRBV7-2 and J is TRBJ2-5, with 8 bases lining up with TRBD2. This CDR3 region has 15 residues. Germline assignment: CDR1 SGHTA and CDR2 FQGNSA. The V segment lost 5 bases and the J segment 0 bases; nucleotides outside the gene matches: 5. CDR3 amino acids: CASSRKRGYQETQYF. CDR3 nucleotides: TGTGCCAGCAGCAGAAAGCGGGGGTACCAAGAGACCCAGTACTTC.

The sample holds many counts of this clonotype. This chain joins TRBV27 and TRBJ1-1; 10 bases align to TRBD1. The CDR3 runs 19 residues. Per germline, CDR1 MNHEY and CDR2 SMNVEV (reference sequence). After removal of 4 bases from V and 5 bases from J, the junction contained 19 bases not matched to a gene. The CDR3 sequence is CASSSLGRTGGRGETEAFF. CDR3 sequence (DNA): TGTGCCAGCAGTTCCCTCGGCCGGACAGGGGGGAGAGGTGAGACTGAAGCTTTCTTT.

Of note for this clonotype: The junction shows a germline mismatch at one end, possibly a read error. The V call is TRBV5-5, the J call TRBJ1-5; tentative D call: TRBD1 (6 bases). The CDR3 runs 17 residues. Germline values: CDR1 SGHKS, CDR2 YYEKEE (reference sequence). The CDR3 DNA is TGTGCCGGCAGCTTTTTTCCTATGGGGGCAGAGTATCAGCCCCAGCATTTT. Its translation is CAGSFFPMGAEYQPQHF. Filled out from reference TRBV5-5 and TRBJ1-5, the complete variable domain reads DAGVTQSPTHLIKTRGQQVTLRCSPISGHKSVSWYQQVLGQGPQFIFQYYEKEERGRGNFPDRFSARQFPNYSSELNVNALLLGDSALYLCAGSFFPMGAEYQPQHFGDGTRLSIL.

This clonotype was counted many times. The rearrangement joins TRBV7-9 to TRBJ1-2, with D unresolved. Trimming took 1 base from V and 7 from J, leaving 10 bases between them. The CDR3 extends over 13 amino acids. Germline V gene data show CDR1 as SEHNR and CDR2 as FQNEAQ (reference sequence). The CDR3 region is CASSLEGPRGYTF. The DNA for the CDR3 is TGTGCCAGCAGCTTAGAGGGCCCTCGTGGCTACACCTTC.

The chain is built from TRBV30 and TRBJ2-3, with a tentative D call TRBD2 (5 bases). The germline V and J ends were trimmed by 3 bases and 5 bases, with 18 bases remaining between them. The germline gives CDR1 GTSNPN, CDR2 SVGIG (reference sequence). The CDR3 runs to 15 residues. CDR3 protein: CAWRIAGHPRDTQYF. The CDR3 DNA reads TGTGCCTGGAGGATTGCGGGTCATCCCAGAGATACGCAGTATTTT.

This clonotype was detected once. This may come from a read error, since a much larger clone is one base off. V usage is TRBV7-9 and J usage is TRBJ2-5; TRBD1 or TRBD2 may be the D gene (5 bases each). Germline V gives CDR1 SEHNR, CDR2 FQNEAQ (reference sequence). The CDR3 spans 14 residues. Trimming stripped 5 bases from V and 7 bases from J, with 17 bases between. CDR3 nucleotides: TGTGCCAGCAGCAGAATGGGGGAATCAGGGACCCAGTACTTC. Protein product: CASSRMGESGTQYF. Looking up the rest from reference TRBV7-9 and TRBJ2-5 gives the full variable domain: DTGVSQNPRHKITKRGQNVTFRCDPISEHNRLYWYRQTLGQGPEFLTYFQNEAQLEKSRLLSDRFSAERPKGSFSTLEIQRTEQGDSAMYLCASSRMGESGTQYFGPGTRLLVL.

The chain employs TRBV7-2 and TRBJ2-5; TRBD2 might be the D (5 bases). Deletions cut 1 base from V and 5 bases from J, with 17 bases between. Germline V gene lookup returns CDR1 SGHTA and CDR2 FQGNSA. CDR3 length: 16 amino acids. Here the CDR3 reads CASSLDSPVRGETQYF. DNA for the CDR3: TGTGCCAGCAGCTTAGATAGCCCTGTAAGAGGGGAGACCCAGTACTTC. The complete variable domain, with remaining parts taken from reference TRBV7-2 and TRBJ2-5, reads GAGVSQSPSNKVTEKGKDVELRCDPISGHTALYWYRQSLGQGLEFLIYFQGNSAPDKSGLPSDRFSAERTGGSVSTLTIQRTQQEDSAVYLCASSLDSPVRGETQYFGPGTRLLVL.

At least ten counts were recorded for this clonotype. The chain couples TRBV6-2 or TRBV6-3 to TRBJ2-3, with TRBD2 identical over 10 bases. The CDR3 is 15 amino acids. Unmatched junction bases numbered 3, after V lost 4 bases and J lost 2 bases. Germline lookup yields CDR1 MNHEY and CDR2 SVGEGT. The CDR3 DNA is TGTGCCAGCAGTTCCGGACTAGCGGACACAGATACGCAGTATTTT. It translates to CASSSGLADTDTQYF.

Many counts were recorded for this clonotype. CDR3 amino acids: CASSQVTSRSTDTQYF. For the CDR3, the DNA is TGTGCCAGCAGCCAAGTTACAAGCAGGAGCACAGATACGCAGTATTTT. The rearrangement uses TRBV3-1 and TRBJ2-3, with no clear D. Deletions cut 1 base from V and 0 bases from J, with 11 bases between. This CDR3 comprises 16 residues. Germline-derived CDR1 and CDR2 are LGHDT and YNNKEL (reference sequence).

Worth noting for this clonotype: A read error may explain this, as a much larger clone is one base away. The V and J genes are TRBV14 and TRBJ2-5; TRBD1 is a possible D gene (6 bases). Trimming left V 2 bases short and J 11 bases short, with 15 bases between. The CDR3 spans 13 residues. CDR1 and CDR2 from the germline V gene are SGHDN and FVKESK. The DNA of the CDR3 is TGTGCCAGCAGCCAACAACTATCAGGGGTTCAGTACTTC. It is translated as CASSQQLSGVQYF.

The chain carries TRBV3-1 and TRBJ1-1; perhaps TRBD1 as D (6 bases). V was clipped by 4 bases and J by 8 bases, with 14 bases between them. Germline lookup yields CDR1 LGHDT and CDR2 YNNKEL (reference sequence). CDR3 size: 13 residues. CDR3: CASSPRAGQEAFF. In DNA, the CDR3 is TGTGCCAGCAGCCCCAGGGCGGGACAAGAAGCTTTCTTT.

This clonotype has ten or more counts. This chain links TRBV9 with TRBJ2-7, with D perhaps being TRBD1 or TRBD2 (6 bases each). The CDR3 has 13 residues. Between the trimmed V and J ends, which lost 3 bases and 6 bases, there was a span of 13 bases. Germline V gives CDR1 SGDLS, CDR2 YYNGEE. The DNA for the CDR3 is TGTGCCAGCAGCGAGGGGGGCCCCGGCGAGCAGTACTTC. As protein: CASSEGGPGEQYF. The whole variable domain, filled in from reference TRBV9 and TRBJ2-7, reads DSGVTQTPKHLITATGQRVTLRCSPRSGDLSVYWYQQSLDQGLQFLIQYYNGEERAKGNILERFSAQQFPDLHSELNLSSLELGDSALYFCASSEGGPGEQYFGPGTRLTVT.

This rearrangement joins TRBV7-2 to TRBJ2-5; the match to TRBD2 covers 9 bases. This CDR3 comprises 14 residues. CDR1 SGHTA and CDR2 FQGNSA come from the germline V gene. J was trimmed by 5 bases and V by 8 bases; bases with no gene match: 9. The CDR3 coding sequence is TGTGCCAGCCAACGCGGGGGGGCCGAGGAGACCCAGTACTTC. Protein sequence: CASQRGGAEETQYF.

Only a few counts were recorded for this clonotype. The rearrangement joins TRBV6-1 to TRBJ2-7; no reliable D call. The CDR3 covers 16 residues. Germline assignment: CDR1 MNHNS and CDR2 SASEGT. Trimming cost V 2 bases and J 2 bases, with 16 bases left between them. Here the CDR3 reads CASSEHGTYNTYEQYF. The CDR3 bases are TGTGCCAGCAGTGAACATGGCACATATAACACCTACGAGCAGTACTTC.

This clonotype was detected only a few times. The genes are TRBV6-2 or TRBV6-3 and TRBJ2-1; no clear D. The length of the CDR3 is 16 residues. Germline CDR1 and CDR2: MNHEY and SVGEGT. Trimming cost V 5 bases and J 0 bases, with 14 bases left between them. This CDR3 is CASSPPNSYSYNEQFF. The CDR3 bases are TGTGCCAGCAGTCCCCCCAACAGTTACTCCTACAATGAGCAGTTCTTC.

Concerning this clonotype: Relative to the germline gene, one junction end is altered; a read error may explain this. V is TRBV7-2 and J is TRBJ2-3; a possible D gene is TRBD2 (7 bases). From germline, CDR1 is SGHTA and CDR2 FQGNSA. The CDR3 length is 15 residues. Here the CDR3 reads CASSISGGGTDTQCF. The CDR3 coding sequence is TGTGCCAGCAGCATCAGTGGCGGGGGCACAGATACGCAGTGTTTT.

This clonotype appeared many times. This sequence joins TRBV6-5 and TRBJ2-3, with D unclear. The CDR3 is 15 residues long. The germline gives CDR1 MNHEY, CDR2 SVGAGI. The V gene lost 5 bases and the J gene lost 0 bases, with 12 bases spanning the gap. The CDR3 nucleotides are TGTGCCAGCAGTGGCAGTTGGACGAGCACAGATACGCAGTATTTT. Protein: CASSGSWTSTDTQYF.

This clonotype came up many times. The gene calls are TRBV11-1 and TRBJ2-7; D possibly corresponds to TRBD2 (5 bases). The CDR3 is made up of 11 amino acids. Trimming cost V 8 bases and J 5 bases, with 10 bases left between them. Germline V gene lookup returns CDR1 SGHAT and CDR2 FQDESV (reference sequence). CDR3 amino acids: CASPLGDEQYF. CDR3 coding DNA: TGTGCCAGCCCTCTCGGGGACGAGCAGTACTTC.

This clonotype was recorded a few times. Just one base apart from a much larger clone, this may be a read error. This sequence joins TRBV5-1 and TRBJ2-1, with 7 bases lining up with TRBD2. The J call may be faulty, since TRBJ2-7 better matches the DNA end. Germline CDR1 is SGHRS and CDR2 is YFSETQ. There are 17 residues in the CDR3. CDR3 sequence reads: CASSLGVAGRSYNEQYF. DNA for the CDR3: TGCGCCAGCAGCTTGGGAGTAGCGGGTCGCTCCTACAATGAGCAGTACTTC.

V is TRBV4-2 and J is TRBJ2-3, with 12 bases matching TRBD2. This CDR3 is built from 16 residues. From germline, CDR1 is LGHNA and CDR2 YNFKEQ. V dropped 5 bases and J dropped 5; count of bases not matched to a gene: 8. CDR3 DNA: TGTGCCAGCAGCACCCGGACTAGCGGGGATAGAGATACGCAGTATTTT. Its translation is CASSTRTSGDRDTQYF.

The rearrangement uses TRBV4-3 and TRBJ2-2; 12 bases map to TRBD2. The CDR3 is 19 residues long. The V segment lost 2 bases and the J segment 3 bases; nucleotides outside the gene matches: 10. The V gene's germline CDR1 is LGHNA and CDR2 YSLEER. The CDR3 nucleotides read TGCGCCAGCAGCCAATCTGGTACTAGCGGGGGGCGTGACACCGGGGAGCTGTTTTTT. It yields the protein CASSQSGTSGGRDTGELFF.

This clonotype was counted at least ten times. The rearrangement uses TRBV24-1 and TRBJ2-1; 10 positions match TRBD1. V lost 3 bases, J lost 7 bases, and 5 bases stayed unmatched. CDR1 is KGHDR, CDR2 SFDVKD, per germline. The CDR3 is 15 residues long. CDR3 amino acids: CATSDNPGQGNEQFF. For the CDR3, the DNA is TGTGCCACCAGTGATAACCCGGGACAGGGGAATGAGCAGTTCTTC.

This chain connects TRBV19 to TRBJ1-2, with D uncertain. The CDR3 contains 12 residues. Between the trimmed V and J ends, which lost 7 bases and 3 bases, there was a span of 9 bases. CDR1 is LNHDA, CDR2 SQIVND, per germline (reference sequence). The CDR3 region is CASIGGYYGYTF. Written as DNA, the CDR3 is TGTGCCAGTATCGGAGGGTACTATGGCTACACCTTC. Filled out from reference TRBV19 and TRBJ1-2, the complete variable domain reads DGGITQSPKYLFRKEGQNVTLSCEQNLNHDAMYWYRQDPGQGLRLIYYSQIVNDFQKGDIAEGYSVSREKKESFPLTVTSAQKNPTAFYLCASIGGYYGYTFGSGTRLTVV.

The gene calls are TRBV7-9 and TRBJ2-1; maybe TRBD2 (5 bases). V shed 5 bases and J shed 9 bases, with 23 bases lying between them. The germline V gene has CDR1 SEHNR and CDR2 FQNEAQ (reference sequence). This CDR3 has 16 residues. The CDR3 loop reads CASSPMGTNGVVEQFF. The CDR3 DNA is TGTGCCAGCAGCCCTATGGGAACTAACGGGGTCGTTGAGCAGTTCTTC.

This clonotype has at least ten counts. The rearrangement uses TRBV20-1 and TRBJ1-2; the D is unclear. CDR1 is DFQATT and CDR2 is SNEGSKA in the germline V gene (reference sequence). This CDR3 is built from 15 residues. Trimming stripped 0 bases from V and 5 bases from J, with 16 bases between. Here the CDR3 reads CSARDFRGRLYGYTF. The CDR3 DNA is TGCAGTGCTAGAGATTTTCGGGGAAGGTTGTATGGCTACACCTTC.

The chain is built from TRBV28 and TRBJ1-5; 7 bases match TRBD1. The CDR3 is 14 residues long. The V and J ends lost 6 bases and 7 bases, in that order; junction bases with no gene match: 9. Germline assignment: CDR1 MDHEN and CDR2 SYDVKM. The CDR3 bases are TGTGCCAGCAGCCCTTTAGGGGGCGAGCAGCCCCAGCATTTT. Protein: CASSPLGGEQPQHF.

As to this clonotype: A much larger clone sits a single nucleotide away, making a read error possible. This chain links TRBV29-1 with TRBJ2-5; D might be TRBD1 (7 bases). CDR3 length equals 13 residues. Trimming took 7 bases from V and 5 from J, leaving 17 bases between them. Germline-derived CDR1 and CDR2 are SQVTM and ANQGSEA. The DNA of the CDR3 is TGCAGCGCTGCCAGGGGGACTCGGGAGACCCAGTACTTC. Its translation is CSAARGTRETQYF.

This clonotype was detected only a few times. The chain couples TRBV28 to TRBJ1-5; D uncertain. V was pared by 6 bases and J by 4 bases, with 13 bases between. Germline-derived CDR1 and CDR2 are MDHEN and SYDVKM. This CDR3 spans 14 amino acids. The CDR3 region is CASSPQTLNQPQHF. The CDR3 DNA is TGTGCCAGCAGCCCACAGACCCTTAATCAGCCCCAGCATTTT.

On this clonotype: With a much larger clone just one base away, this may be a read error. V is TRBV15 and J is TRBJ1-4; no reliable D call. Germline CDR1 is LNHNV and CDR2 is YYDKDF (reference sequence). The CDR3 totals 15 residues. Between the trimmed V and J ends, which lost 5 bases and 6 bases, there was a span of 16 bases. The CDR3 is CATSRRRVGYEKLFF. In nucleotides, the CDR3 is TGTGCCACCAGCCGTCGACGGGTCGGCTATGAAAAACTGTTTTTT.

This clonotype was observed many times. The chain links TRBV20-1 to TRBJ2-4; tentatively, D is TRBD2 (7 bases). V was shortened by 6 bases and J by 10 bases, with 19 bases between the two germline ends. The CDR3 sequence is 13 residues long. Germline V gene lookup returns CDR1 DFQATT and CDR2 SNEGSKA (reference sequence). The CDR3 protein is CSAKESGGPIQYF. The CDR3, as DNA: TGCAGTGCAAAAGAGTCCGGGGGGCCTATTCAGTACTTC.

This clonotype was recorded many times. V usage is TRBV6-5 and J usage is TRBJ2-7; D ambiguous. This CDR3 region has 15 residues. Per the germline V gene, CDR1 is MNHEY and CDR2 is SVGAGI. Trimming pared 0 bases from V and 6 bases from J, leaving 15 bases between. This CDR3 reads CASSYSERLLGEQYF. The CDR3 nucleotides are TGTGCCAGCAGTTACTCGGAACGGCTCCTAGGCGAGCAGTACTTC.

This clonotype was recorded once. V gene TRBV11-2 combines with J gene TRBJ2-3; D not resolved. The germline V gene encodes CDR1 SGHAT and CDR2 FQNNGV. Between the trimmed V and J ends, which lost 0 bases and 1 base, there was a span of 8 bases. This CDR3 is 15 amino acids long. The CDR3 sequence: CASSLDFGGTDTQYF. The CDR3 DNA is TGTGCCAGCAGCTTAGATTTTGGGGGCACAGATACGCAGTATTTT.